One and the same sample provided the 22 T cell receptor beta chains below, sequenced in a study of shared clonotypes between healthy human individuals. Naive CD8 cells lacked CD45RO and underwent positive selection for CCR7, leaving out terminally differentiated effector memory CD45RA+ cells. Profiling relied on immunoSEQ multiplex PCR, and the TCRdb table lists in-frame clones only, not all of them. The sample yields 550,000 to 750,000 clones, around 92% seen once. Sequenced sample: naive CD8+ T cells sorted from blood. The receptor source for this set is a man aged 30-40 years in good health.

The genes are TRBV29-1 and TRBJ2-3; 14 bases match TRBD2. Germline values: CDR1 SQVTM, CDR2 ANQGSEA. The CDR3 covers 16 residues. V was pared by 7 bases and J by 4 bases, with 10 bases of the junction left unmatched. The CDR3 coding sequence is TGCAGCGCAGACGGGACTAGCGGGAGAAGCGCAGATACGCAGTATTTT. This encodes CSADGTSGRSADTQYF.

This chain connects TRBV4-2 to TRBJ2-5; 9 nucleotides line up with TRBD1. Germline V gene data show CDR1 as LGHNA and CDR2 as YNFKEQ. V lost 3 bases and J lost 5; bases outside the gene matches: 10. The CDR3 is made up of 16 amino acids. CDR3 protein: CASSHLPGQGAETQYF. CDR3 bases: TGTGCCAGCAGCCACCTACCGGGACAGGGAGCCGAGACCCAGTACTTC.

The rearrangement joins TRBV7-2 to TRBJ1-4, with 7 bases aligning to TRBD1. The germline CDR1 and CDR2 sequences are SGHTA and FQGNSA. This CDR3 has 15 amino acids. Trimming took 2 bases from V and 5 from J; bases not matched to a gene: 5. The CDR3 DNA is TGTGCCAGCAGCTTACGGGACAGCCTAAATGAAAAACTGTTTTTT. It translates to CASSLRDSLNEKLFF.

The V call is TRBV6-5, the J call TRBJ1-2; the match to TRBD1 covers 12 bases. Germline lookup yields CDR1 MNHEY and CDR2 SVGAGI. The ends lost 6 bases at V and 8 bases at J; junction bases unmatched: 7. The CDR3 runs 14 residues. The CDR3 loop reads CASRGGQGAIGYTF. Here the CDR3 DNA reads TGTGCCAGCAGGGGGGGACAGGGGGCGATAGGCTACACCTTC.

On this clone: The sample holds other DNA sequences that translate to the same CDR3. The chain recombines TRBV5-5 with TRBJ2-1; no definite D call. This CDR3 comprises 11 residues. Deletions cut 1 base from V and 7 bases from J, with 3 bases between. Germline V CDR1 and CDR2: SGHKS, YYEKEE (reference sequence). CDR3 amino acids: CASSLYNEQFF. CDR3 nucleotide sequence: TGTGCCAGCAGCTTGTATAATGAGCAGTTCTTC.

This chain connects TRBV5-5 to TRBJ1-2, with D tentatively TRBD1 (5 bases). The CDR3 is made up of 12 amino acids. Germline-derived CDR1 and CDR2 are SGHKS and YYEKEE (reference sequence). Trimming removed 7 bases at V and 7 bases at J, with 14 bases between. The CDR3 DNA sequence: TGTGCCAGCCTGGGGCAGGCCCCTGGCTACACCTTC. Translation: CASLGQAPGYTF.

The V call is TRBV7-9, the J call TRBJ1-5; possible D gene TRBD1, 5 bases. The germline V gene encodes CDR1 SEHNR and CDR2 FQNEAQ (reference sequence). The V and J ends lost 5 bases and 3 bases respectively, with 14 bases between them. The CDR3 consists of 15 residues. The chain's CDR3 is CASSPMGGLNQPQHF. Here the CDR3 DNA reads TGTGCCAGCAGCCCGATGGGGGGACTCAATCAGCCCCAGCATTTT. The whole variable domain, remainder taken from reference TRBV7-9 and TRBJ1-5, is DTGVSQNPRHKITKRGQNVTFRCDPISEHNRLYWYRQTLGQGPEFLTYFQNEAQLEKSRLLSDRFSAERPKGSFSTLEIQRTEQGDSAMYLCASSPMGGLNQPQHFGDGTRLSIL.

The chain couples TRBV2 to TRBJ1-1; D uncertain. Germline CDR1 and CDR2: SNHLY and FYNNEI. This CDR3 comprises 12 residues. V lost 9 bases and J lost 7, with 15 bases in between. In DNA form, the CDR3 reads TGTGCCAGTGAGTGGTTTCTAAGTGAAGCTTTCTTT. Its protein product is CASEWFLSEAFF.

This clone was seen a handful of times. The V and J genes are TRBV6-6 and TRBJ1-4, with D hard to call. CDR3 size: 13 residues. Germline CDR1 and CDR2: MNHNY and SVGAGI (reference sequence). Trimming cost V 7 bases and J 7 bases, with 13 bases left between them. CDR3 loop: CASIGVFGEKLFF. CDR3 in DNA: TGTGCCAGCATTGGAGTGTTCGGTGAAAAACTGTTTTTT.

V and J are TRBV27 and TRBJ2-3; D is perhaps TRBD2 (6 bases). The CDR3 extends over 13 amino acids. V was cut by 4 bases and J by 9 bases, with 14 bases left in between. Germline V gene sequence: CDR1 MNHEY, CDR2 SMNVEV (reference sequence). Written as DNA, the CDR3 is TGTGCCAGCAGTTCAAAGCTAGCGAACACGCAGTATTTT. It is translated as CASSSKLANTQYF.

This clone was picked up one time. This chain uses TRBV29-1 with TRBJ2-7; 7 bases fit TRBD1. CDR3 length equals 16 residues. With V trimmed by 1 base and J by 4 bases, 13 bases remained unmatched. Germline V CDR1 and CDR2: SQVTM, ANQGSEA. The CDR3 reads CSVEARGQGGLYEQYF. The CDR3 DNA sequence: TGCAGCGTTGAAGCTCGTGGTCAAGGGGGCCTATACGAGCAGTACTTC.

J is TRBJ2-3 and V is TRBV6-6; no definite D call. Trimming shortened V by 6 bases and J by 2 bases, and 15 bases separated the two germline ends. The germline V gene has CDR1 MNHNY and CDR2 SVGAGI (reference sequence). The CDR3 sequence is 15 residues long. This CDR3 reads CASSHHGRTTDTQYF. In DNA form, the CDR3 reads TGTGCCAGCAGCCACCACGGGCGGACCACAGATACGCAGTATTTT.

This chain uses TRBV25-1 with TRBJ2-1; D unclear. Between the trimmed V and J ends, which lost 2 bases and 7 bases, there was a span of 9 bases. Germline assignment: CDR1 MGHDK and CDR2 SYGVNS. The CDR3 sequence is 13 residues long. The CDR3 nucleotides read TGTGCCAGCAGTGAAGATTACGGAAATGAGCAGTTCTTC. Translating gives CASSEDYGNEQFF.

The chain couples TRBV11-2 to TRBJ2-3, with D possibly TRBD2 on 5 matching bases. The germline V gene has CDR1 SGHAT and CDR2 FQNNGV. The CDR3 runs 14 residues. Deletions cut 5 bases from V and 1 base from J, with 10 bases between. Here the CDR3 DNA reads TGTGCCAGCAGCAGAGAGGGCGGCACAGATACGCAGTATTTT. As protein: CASSREGGTDTQYF.

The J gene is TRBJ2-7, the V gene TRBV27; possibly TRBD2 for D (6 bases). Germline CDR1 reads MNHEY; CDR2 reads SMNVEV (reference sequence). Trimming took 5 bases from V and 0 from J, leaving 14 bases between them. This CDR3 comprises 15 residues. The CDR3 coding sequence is TGTGCCAGCAGTCATCTAGCGCTCCTCTCCTACGAGCAGTACTTC. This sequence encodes CASSHLALLSYEQYF.

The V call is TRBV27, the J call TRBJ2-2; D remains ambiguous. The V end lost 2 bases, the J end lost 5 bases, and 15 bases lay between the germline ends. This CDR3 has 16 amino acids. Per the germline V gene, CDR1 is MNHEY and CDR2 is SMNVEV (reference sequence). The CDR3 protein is CASSLVTGLMTGELFF. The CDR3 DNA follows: TGTGCCAGCAGTTTAGTTACGGGTTTGATGACCGGGGAGCTGTTTTTT.

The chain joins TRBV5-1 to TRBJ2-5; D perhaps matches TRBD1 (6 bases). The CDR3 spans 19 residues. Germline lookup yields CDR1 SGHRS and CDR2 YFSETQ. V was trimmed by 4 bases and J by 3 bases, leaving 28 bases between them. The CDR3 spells CASSPPVQLGGSAKETQYF. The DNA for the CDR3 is TGCGCCAGCAGCCCTCCCGTTCAGCTTGGGGGCTCTGCCAAAGAGACCCAGTACTTC.

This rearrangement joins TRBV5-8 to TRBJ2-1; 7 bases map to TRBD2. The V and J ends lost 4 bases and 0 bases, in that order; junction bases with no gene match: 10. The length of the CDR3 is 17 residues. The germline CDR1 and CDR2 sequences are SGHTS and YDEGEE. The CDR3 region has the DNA TGTGCCAGCAGCCCGGGGGGAAGAGTTAGCTCCTACAATGAGCAGTTCTTC. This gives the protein CASSPGGRVSSYNEQFF. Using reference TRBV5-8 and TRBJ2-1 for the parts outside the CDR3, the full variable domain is EAGVTQSPTHLIKTRGQQATLRCSPISGHTSVYWYQQALGLGLQFLLWYDEGEERNRGNFPPRFSGRQFPNYSSELNVNALELEDSALYLCASSPGGRVSSYNEQFFGPGTRLTVL.

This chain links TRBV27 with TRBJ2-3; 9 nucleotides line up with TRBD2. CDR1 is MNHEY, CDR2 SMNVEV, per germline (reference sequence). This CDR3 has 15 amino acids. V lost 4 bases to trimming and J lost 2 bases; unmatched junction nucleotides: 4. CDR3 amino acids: CASSWASGNTDTQYF. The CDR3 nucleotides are TGTGCCAGCAGTTGGGCTAGCGGGAACACAGATACGCAGTATTTT.

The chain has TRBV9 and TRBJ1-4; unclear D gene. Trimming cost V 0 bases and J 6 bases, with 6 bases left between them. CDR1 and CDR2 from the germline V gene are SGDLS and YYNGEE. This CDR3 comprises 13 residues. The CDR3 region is CASSVGTDEKLFF. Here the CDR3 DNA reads TGTGCCAGCAGCGTAGGTACAGATGAAAAACTGTTTTTT.

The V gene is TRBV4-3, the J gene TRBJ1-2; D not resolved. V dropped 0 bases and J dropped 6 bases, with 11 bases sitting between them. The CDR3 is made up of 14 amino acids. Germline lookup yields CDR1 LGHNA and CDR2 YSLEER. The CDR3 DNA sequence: TGCGCCAGCAGCCAAGATGGGCAGCTCCATGGCTACACCTTC. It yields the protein CASSQDGQLHGYTF.

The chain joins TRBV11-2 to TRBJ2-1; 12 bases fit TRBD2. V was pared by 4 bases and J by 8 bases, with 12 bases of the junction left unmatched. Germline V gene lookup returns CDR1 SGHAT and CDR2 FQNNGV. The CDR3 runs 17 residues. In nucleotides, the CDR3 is TGTGCCAGCAGCTACACACTAGCGGGAGGACCGGAGGATGAGCAGTTCTTC. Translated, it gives CASSYTLAGGPEDEQFF.